The T cell receptor (beta chain) described here comes from a study of early T cells in non-severe SARS-CoV-2 infection (dated by TCRdb to 2020 to 2023). Concerning the study at large: Bulk RNA from unsorted whole blood was used for TCR sequencing, so alpha and beta chains could not be paired. General study outcomes and caveats: VDJdb matching was skewed toward anti-spike CD8 responses, so virus-specific expansions were likely underestimated and private and CD4 specificities were missed.

Receptor amplification or capture employed 5' RACE. The instrument was a NextSeq 500. The TCR library protocol attached unique molecular identifiers to individual cDNA molecules to correct for sequencing error and PCR bias. Both TCR alpha and beta chains were sequenced, and tight co-correlation was observed between alpha and beta sequence abundances in each sample. Under the source paper's analysis protocol: Decombinator V4 was used to perform V gene, J gene and CDR3 annotation of TCR sequences. Expanded TCRs were defined as changing significantly between any two time points under a Poisson model with p below 0.0001. TCR abundances were normalised to the total number of TCRs sequenced per sample and were expressed as counts per million. MAIT TCRs were defined by TRAV1-2 paired with TRAJ12, TRAJ20 or TRAJ33, and iNKT TCRs by TRAV10 paired with TRAJ18. VDJdb, accessed 1 November 2021, was searched for CMV, EBV and SARS-CoV-2 annotated TCRs, with TCRs annotated for multiple antigens excluded. TCRdb reworked the public reads: Q25 trimming with fastp, MiXCR clone assembly, productive beta chains retained. Rows matching on CDR3 protein sequence are summarized as one entry with the most common DNA and genes. These V and J calls derive from TCRdb rather than the authors' analysis. Counted in this sample were 90,000 to 130,000 distinct CDR3 sequences; around 12% of them appeared once. The top ten hold about 4% of the sample.

With regard to this clonotype: Its antigen target is currently unknown. Qualities for individual bases were not recorded, and no much larger clone is one base off.

Set within a cohort of healthcare workers in London, UK, this nested case-control study involved weekly PCR testing of nasopharyngeal swabs along with blood sampling. Between 23 and 31 March 2020, the week of the UK lockdown, healthcare workers were enrolled and then followed up weekly for as long as 16 weeks. The CDR3 holds 13 amino acids from the cysteine to the phenylalanine. CDR3 DNA only is kept here, 39 bases in frame from base 1. The junction shows trimming of 4 bases on V and 4 bases on J, and the gene matches do not reach 1 base of it. As encoded in the germline V gene, CDR1 is SGHVS while CDR2 is FNYEAQ.

The receptor comes from an adult who was a healthcare worker with PCR-confirmed SARS-CoV-2 infection or an uninfected control (not recorded which). The material was whole blood, obtained at baseline. The chain uses TRBV7-6 and TRBJ2-1; 7 bases in between match TRBD1. The DNA sequence is TGTGCCAGCAGCTGGGGACAGTACAATGAGCAGTTCTTC. It translates to CASSWGQYNEQFF. Full variable domain (CDR3 extended with the reference TRBV7-6 and TRBJ2-1 proteins): GAGVSQSPRYKVTKRGQDVALRCDPISGHVSLYWYRQALGQGPEFLTYFNYEAQQDKSGLPNDRFSAERPEGSISTLTIQRTEQRDSAMYRCASSWGQYNEQFFGPGTRLTVL.